A single TCR beta chain is shown here with its context. No antigen is known for it. This sample was included in a study of shared clonotypes between healthy human individuals. Study observations and caveats: Estimated clonotype richness was generally higher in naive than memory subsets.

The naive CD8 fraction comprised CD45RO-negative cells positively selected for CCR7 and excluded terminally differentiated effector memory CD45RA+ cells. Caucasian adults residing in Nashville, Tennessee made up all the donors. Over several immunoSEQ plates, each subset's genomic DNA was distributed in even portions. This table comes from immunoSEQ multiplex PCR, and its TCRdb copy is limited to in-frame clones, with some not included. The repertoire includes a few million clones, around 93% of them detected once, and more than 1.5% sits in the top ten. CDR1 and CDR2 from the germline V gene are SGDLS and YYNGEE. The length of the CDR3 is 14 residues. V trimming: 4 bases; J trimming: 6 bases; junction bases outside the gene matches: 4.

This receptor was identified in a man younger than 35 in good health. Some clones in this sample may be carry-over from other donors' samples. J is TRBJ2-7 and V is TRBV9; TRBD2 matches 13 bases. Sequenced: naive CD8+ T cells from PBMCs. CDR3 nucleotides: TGTGCCAGCAGCCGACTAGCGGGAGGTGGCGAGCAGTACTTC. Its protein is CASSRLAGGGEQYF.